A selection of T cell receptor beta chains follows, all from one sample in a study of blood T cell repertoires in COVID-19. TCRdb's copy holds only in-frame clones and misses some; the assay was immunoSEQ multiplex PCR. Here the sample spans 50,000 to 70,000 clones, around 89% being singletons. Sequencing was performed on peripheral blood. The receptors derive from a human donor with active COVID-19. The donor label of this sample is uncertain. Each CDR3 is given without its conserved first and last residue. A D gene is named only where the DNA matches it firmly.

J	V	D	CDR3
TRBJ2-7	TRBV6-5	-	ASTSGYEQY
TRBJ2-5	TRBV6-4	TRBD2	ASGGRGGPTSGRKETQY
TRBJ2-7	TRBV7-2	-	ASSSTGSYEQY
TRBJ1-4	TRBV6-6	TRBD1	ASSGTGVGKLF
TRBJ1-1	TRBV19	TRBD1	ASSIGTGIDTEAF
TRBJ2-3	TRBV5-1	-	ASSLEQAGGTQY
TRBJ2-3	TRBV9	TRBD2	ASSVGRLAASTDTQY
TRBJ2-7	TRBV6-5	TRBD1	ASSPGQGTYEQY
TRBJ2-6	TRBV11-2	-	ASSLISGGTGANVLT
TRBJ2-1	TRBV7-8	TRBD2	ASSFRTSAYNEQF
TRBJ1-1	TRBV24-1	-	ANKEGTF
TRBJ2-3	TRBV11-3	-	ASSPGGGRGDTQY
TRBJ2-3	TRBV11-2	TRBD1	ASSSGQGAADTQY
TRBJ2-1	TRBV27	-	ASSFPPGIYYNEQF
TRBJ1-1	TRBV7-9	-	ASSLAGTLNTEAF
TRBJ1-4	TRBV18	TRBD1	ASSPSGQSNTGDLF
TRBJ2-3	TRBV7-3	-	ASSPRVPDTQY
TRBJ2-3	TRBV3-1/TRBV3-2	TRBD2	ASSYHRTSGDTQY
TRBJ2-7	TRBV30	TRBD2	AWMFGTRVYEQY
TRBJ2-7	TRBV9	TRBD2	ASSVGPSGRPALEQY
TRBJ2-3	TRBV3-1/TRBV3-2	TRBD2	ASSPGTSGWTDTQY
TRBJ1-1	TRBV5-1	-	ASTLGPGVTEAF
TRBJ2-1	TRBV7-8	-	ASSPGLNEQF
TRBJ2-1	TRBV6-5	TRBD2	ASRLTSVDNEQF
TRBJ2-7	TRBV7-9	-	ASSFQGPIYEQY
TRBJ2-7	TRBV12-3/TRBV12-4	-	ASTSPYEQY
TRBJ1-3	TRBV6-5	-	ASSYSGGAGNTIY
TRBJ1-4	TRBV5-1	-	ASSSTGNEKLF
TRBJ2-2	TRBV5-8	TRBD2	ASSLALSLAGGPGELF
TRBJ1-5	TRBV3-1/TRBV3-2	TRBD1	ASSQGTGSNQPQH
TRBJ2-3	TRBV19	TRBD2	ASKSREGPGDTQY
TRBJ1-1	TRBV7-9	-	ASSLSVPEGAF
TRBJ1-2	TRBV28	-	ASRKAGGYT
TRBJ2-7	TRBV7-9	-	ASSLVAYEQY
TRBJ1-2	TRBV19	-	ASTNSGTSSHYGYT
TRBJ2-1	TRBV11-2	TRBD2	ASSFGSAGGGEQF
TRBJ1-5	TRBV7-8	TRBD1	ASTLSPRGINQPQH
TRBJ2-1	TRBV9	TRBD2	ASSVAYRTSGGAIQF
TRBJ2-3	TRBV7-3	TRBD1	ASSPNRGATDTQY
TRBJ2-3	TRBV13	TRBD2	ASSRTSDYTDTQY
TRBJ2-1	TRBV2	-	ASRRIAEQF
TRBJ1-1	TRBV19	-	ASKSMGATEAF
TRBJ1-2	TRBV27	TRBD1	ASSLSSQGVTNYGYT
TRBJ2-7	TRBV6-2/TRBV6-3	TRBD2	ASSYSRTSGRRYEQY
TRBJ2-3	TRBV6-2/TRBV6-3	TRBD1	ASSPGDRDTDTQY
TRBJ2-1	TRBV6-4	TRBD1	ASSEHADRAHEQF
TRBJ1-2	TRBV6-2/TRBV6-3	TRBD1	ASSPGTGIYGYT
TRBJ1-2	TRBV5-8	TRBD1	ASSLGQGVDYGYT
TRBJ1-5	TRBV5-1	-	ASSLGGQGANQPQH
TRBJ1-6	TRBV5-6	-	ASSLMGQSSYNSPLH
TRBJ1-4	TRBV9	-	ASSRGAAGATNEKLF
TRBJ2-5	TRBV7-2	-	ASSLGYSETQY
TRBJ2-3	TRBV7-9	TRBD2	ASSFSSGSRTDTQY
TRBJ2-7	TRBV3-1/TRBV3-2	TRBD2	ASSHANRGGGYEQY
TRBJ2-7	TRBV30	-	AWSVSGTLYYEQY
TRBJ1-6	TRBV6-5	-	ASSAGPYNSPLH
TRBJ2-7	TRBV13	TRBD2	ASSLGPPGLAGSSYEQY
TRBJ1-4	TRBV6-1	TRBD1	ASSEDRGPLNEKLF
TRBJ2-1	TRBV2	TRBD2	ASTRVTSGTNEQF